The entry below gives a single T cell receptor (beta chain) sequence along with its context. CDR1 is KGHDR and CDR2 is SFDVKD in the germline V gene. V lost 5 bases and J 8 bases, leaving 19 bases between the germline ends. The CDR3 has 15 residues. This specimen comes from a study of immune characterization of retroperitoneal liposarcoma. TCRdb re-derived calls from the PCR reads in MiXCR, one entry per CDR3 protein. Among thousands of distinct CDR3 sequences listed, just over 40% were seen once. The sample consisted of tumor tissue. The chain recombines TRBV24-1 with TRBJ2-3, with D perhaps matching TRBD1 or TRBD2 (5 bases each). The sequence was collected from a male donor with retroperitoneal liposarcoma. Written as DNA, the CDR3 is TGTGCCACCAGTGCTTCAGGGACGGGGTCGGGTACGCAGTATTTT. Translated: CATSASGTGSGTQYF.